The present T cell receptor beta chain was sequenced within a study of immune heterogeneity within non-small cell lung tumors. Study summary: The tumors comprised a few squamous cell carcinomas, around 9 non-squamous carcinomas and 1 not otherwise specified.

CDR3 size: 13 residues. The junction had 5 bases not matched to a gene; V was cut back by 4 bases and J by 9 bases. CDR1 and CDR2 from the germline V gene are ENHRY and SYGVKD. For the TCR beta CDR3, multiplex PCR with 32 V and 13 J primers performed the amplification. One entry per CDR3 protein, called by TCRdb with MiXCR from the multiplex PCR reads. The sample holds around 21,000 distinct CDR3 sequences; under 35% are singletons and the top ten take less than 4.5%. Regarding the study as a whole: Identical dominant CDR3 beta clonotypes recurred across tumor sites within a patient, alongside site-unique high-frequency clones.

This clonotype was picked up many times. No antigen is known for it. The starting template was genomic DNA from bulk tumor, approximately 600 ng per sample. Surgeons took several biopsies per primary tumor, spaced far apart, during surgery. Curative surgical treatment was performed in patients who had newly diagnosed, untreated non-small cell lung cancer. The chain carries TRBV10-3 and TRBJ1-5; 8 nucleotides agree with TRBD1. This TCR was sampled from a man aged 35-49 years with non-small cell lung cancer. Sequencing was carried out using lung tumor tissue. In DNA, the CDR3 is TGTGCCATCAGTGGGGGACAGGCATTGCCCCAGCATTTT. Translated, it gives CAISGGQALPQHF.